This TCR beta chain was found in a study of blood T cell repertoires in COVID-19. Study-level background: COVID-19 samples collected from the United States, Italy and Spain covered acute and convalescent phases. The analysed material was cDNA or gDNA that came from T cells, B-cell-depleted T cells, or PBMCs.

This CDR3 is built from 15 residues. Germline V lookup: CDR1 LGHNA, CDR2 YSLEER. V lost 4 bases to trimming and J lost 6 bases; unmatched junction nucleotides: 6. Original data processing: Nucleated cell counts were estimated from reference gene primer amplification. TCRdb's copy holds only in-frame clones and misses some; the assay was immunoSEQ multiplex PCR. V and J calls and clone size are copied from that table; D and trimming were computed from the DNA. The table records roughly 69,000 clones, around 85% of them present only once. This clonotype originated in a man aged 50 to 59 with active COVID-19. Material: peripheral blood. The rearrangement uses TRBV4-3 and TRBJ2-1, with TRBD2 matching 10 bases. CDR3 sequence: CASSRGLADLNEQFF. The CDR3 DNA sequence: TGCGCCAGCAGCCGCGGACTAGCGGACCTCAATGAGCAGTTCTTC.